Included here is one T cell receptor beta chain sequence, with context. Its antigen is not known. The data stem from a study of blood T cells in healthy people across ages. Study-wide points: As naive T cell percentage varied, TCR beta diversity correlated strongly with it.

This CDR3 is 15 amino acids long. The V gene end was trimmed by 5 bases and the J gene end by 5 bases; junction bases not matched to a gene: 3. The study isolated at least 6 million PBMCs from each sample. Combining a sample-barcoded 5' primer with a J-beta primer mix, a second PCR ran for 7 to 11 cycles. Each single sample gave us at least 3 million CDR3-containing paired-end reads. TCRdb called the 5' RACE reads again in MiXCR, with one record for every CDR3 protein. The data show about 1.4 million distinct CDR3 sequences, roughly 64% seen once. Sequencing was carried out using blood. This rearrangement joins TRBV12-3 or TRBV12-4 to TRBJ2-2, with 12 bases identical to TRBD2. The sequence was obtained from a man younger than 35 in good health. The CDR3 here is CASSKGLAGTGELFF. The CDR3 nucleotides are TGTGCCAGCAGTAAGGGACTAGCGGGTACCGGGGAGCTGTTTTTT.